This is a list of T cell receptor beta chains from one sample in a study of blood T cell repertoires in COVID-19. The method was immunoSEQ multiplex PCR; TCRdb's version includes in-frame clones alone and lacks a portion of them. The sample lists 200,000 to 250,000 clones; roughly 81% were seen once. Specimen: peripheral blood. These receptor sequences come from a man in his fifties or sixties who had recovered from COVID-19. The CDR3 runs from the conserved cysteine through the conserved F or W. D genes are given only for firm matches. Rows give clone size only sometimes, using once, few, many, or a class for an expanded clone.

>.|14|TRBV4-2|.|TRBJ2-1
TGTGCCAGCAGCCACCCCGGAGGGAACAATGAGCAGTTCTTC
CASSHPGGNNEQFF
>.|15|TRBV10-3|.|TRBJ2-7
TGTGCCATCAGTGACCTTAGCGGTAGCTCCTACGAGCAGTACTTC
CAISDLSGSSYEQYF
>.|20|TRBV6-4|TRBD1|TRBJ1-6
TGTGCCAGCAGTGACTCTGATCGTCGCCGATCGACAGGGGTAGGTTCACCCCTCCACTTT
CASSDSDRRRSTGVGSPLHF
>.|16|TRBV19|TRBD2|TRBJ2-1
TGTGCCAGTAGTATGCGTAGCGGGAGGGCCACGAATGAGCAGTTCTTC
CASSMRSGRATNEQFF
>.|15|TRBV14|TRBD2|TRBJ2-5
TGTGCCAGCAGCCCCGGACTAGCGAGAAAAGAGACCCAGTACTTC
CASSPGLARKETQYF
>.|16|TRBV6-6|TRBD1|TRBJ1-5
TGTGCCAGCAGACCCACACAGGGGGCGTGGAATCAGCCCCAGCATTTT
CASRPTQGAWNQPQHF
>.|15|TRBV9|.|TRBJ2-5
TGTGCCAGCAGCGCTCGCCACGGTCCCCAAGAGACCCAGTACTTC
CASSARHGPQETQYF
>.|12|TRBV24-1|TRBD1|TRBJ1-6
TGTGCCACTGGACAGGGAGGATCACCCCTCCACTTT
CATGQGGSPLHF
>.|16|TRBV15|.|TRBJ1-3
TGTGCCACCAGCAGAGCCTTTTTACAGAAAGGAAACACCATATATTTT
CATSRAFLQKGNTIYF
>.|17|TRBV7-7|.|TRBJ2-3
TGTGCCAGCAGCTTAGGACCAACAGGGTCTAGCACAGATACGCAGTATTTT
CASSLGPTGSSTDTQYF
>.|17|TRBV28|TRBD2|TRBJ2-7
TGTGCCAGCAGTTTCCAGACATCCGGGACTAGCGGCCACGAGCAGTACTTC
CASSFQTSGTSGHEQYF
>.|14|TRBV5-1|.|TRBJ1-1
TGCGCCAGCAGCTTGCAGGGAGGCCACACTGAAGCTTTCTTT
CASSLQGGHTEAFF
>.|16|TRBV28|TRBD1|TRBJ2-3
TGTGCCAGCAGTTTCCGGGACAGGGGGCTTACAGATACGCAGTATTTT
CASSFRDRGLTDTQYF
>few|17|TRBV29-1|TRBD1|TRBJ2-2
TGCAGCGTTGAAGATCGGACAGGTCGGGGGACAGGCGGGGAGCTGTTTTTT
CSVEDRTGRGTGGELFF
>.|17|TRBV23-1|.|TRBJ2-5
TGCGCCAGCAGTCAATACCAGGGCTGGGTCGACCAAGAGACCCAGTACTTC
CASSQYQGWVDQETQYF
>.|13|TRBV19|.|TRBJ2-7
TGTGCCAGTAGCGCTCGACTGAGATACGAGCAGTACTTC
CASSARLRYEQYF
>.|11|TRBV20-1|.|TRBJ1-1
TGCAGTGGCCAGGCAGGGGCTAAAGCTTTCTTT
CSGQAGAKAFF
>.|16|TRBV24-1|TRBD2|TRBJ2-3
TGTGCCACCATTCCCCCCGGGCGGGAGGCGGGAGATACGCAGTATTTT
CATIPPGREAGDTQYF
>.|15|TRBV19|.|TRBJ1-2
TGTGCCAGTAGTATCGATCGGGTCGTCGGTTATGGCTACACCTTC
CASSIDRVVGYGYTF
>.|12|TRBV28|.|TRBJ1-2
TGTGCCAGCAGGCGAATAGACTATGGCTACACCTTC
CASRRIDYGYTF
>.|16|TRBV27|TRBD2|TRBJ2-7
TGTGCCAGCAGTCGAACGAGCGGGAGGACCCACTACGAGCAGTACTTC
CASSRTSGRTHYEQYF
>.|15|TRBV7-2|.|TRBJ2-5
TGTGCCAGCAGCTCCCCCACAGGTATCCAAGAGACCCAGTACTTC
CASSSPTGIQETQYF
>.|16|TRBV3-1/TRBV3-2|TRBD2|TRBJ2-1
TGTGCCAGCAGCCCCGCGGGACTAGTATCCTACAATGAGCAGTTCTTC
CASSPAGLVSYNEQFF
>.|16|TRBV5-4|TRBD2|TRBJ2-1
TGTGCCAGCAGCCTGGGTCTTAGCGGGAGCATCAATGAGCAGTTCTTC
CASSLGLSGSINEQFF
>.|13|TRBV5-6|.|TRBJ1-2
TGTGCCAGCAGCCGGGTCCCCCACTATGGCTACACCTTC
CASSRVPHYGYTF